Following are 8 T cell receptor beta chains from one sample sequenced in a study of technical replicates of blood from a few donors. Using immunoSEQ multiplex PCR, the repertoire was profiled, and TCRdb retains in-frame clones only, with some absent. Of approximately 99,000 clones detected, nearly 97% appear once; the ten largest clones hold around 0.21%. Sequenced sample: T cells isolated from PBMCs. Receptors were obtained from a human donor in good health.

The gene calls are TRBV5-4 and TRBJ2-6, with D possibly TRBD2 on 6 matching bases. The CDR3 sequence is 20 residues long. V shed 4 bases and J shed 0 bases, with 23 bases lying between them. Germline V gene sequence: CDR1 SGHNT, CDR2 YYREEE (reference sequence). The CDR3 nucleotides are TGTGCCAGCAGCGCGGGGATCCTACATGGCTCCCTCTCTGGGGCCAACGTCCTGACTTTC. Residues: CASSAGILHGSLSGANVLTF.

This rearrangement joins TRBV11-2 to TRBJ1-2; 9 bases map to TRBD1. CDR3 length: 17 residues. J lost 8 bases, V lost 2 bases, and 15 bases had no gene match. Germline V gene lookup returns CDR1 SGHAT and CDR2 FQNNGV. The chain's CDR3 is CASSLRLDRGSIYGYTF. For the CDR3, the DNA is TGTGCCAGCAGCTTACGGCTGGACAGGGGCTCTATTTACGGCTACACCTTC.

The chain is built from TRBV5-1 and TRBJ2-7; D perhaps matches TRBD1 (6 bases). The CDR3 is made up of 15 amino acids. The ends were cut back, 0 bases at V and 4 bases at J, with 14 bases in the middle. The germline V gene encodes CDR1 SGHRS and CDR2 YFSETQ. CDR3 loop: CASSLDSRGVYEQYF. The CDR3 nucleotides are TGCGCCAGCAGCTTGGATTCCAGGGGAGTTTACGAGCAGTACTTC.

This clone has a single count. The chain uses TRBV4-1 and TRBJ2-7, with D possibly being TRBD2 (5 bases). The germline V gene encodes CDR1 MGHRA and CDR2 YSYEKL. Deletions cut 0 bases from V and 0 bases from J, with 9 bases between. The CDR3 sequence is 15 residues long. The CDR3 nucleotides are TGCGCCAGCAGCCAAGATTGGAGGAGCTCCTACGAGCAGTACTTC. Translated, it gives CASSQDWRSSYEQYF.

J is TRBJ1-1 and V is TRBV7-9; D gene uncertain. CDR3 size: 13 residues. The germline V gene encodes CDR1 SEHNR and CDR2 FQNEAQ (reference sequence). V lost 4 bases and J lost 8, with 14 bases in between. CDR3 in DNA: TGTGCCAGCAGCTATAACCTTGGCAGGGAAGCTTTCTTT. Translated: CASSYNLGREAFF.

This clone was seen a handful of times. CDR3 in amino acids: CASSFTGGGYEQYF. DNA of the CDR3: TGCGCCAGCAGCTTCACAGGGGGCGGGTACGAGCAGTACTTC. The rearrangement uses TRBV23-1 and TRBJ2-7; 9 nucleotides line up with TRBD1. TRBV23-1 is identified as an open reading frame with a role that is uncertain. The CDR3 spans 14 residues. Trimming at V came to 6 bases and at J to 4 bases, leaving 7 bases not matched to a gene.

This sequence joins TRBV6-5 and TRBJ2-5; D is unresolved. The germline V gene encodes CDR1 MNHEY and CDR2 SVGAGI. The CDR3 extends over 10 amino acids. V was clipped by 8 bases and J by 5 bases, with 6 bases between them. CDR3 loop: CASHGETQYF. The DNA for the CDR3 is TGTGCCAGCCACGGGGAGACCCAGTACTTC.

The chain uses TRBV4-1 and TRBJ2-7; a weak D match, TRBD2 (5 bases). V shed 3 bases and J shed 6 bases, with 6 bases lying between them. The CDR3 is 11 amino acids. Germline CDR1 and CDR2: MGHRA and YSYEKL. In DNA, the CDR3 is TGCGCCAGCAGCCATACTAGCGAGCAGTACTTC. Translation: CASSHTSEQYF.